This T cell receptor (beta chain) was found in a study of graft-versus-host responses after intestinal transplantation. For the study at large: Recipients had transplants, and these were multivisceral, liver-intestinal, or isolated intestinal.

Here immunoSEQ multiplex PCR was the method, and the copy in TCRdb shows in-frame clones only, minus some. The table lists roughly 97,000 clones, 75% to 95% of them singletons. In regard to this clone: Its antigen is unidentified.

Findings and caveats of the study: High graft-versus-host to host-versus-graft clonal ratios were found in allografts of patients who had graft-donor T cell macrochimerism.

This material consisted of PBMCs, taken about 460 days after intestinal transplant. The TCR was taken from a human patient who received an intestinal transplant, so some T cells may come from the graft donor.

CDR3 nucleotides: TGTGCCACCAGCAGGGGGCGACAAGAGACCCAGTACTTC. Its translation: CATSRGRQETQYF. The genes are TRBV15 and TRBJ2-5; maybe TRBD1 (5 bases). V shed 3 bases and J shed 2 bases, with 7 bases lying between them. CDR1 LNHNV and CDR2 YYDKDF come from the germline V gene (reference sequence). The CDR3 sequence is 13 residues long.